A single T cell receptor beta chain is shown here with its context. Its antigen specificity is not known. The input lacks base qualities; no much larger clone sits a single base away. Genomic DNA was extracted from sorted cells for sequencing of the TCRbeta CDR3 region. The immunoSEQ Assay was used for sequencing of TCRbeta CDR3 regions. As stored in TCRdb, this immuneACCESS dataset retains in-frame rearrangements with V and J assigned. A fraction of the clones does not appear; measured against another copy, unresolved V genes explain less than half of the discrepancy, and the remainder lacks a known reason. The table for this sample lists roughly 64,000 clones; roughly four fifths of them were counted only once. The biggest ten clones account for 9.8% of the sample. The sample originates from a study of OX40 agonist ivuxolimab in advanced cancers. Looking at the study overall: Ivuxolimab was a fully human IgG2 agonistic monoclonal antibody targeting the costimulatory receptor OX40 (CD134). Intravenous ivuxolimab was administered to patients every 2 weeks at six dose levels: 0.01, 0.1, 0.3, 1.5, 3 and 10 mg/kg. Of the roughly 52 dose-escalation patients, hepatocellular carcinoma was present in around 20, melanoma in roughly 15, renal cell carcinoma in 9 and head and neck cancer in 9. In the dose-escalation cohort, 82.7% of patients were male, and the mean age was approximately 60 years, with a range of 23 to 79. Prior anti-PD-1, anti-PD-L1 or anti-CTLA-4 therapy was permitted, and checkpoint inhibitors had been received by around 39% of dose-escalation patients. Partial responses occurred in three dose-escalation patients, of whom one had hepatocellular carcinoma and two had cutaneous melanoma. Peripheral TCRbeta sequencing was intended to test whether TCR sequence diversity was altered and clonal T-cell expansion was caused by ivuxolimab. The monotherapy dose-escalation portion (N of about 50 patients) of the phase I ivuxolimab trial is reported in the paper. The paper as a whole reports these results and caveats: At doses of 0.1 to 3.0 mg/kg, clonal expansion of both CD4+ and CD8+ blood T cells was observed from baseline to week 6. The antigen specificity of the peripheral T cells that underwent clonal expansion was not determined. In partial responders in the 0.1-3.0 mg/kg groups, normalized peripheral clonal expansion was found to be among the lowest, especially among CD8+ T cells. After ivuxolimab, CD8+ T cells had more expanded clones than CD4+ T cells on average. Low levels of normalized T-cell clonal expansion were also seen in some patients who did not respond.

The CDR3 covers 12 residues, taking in both the cysteine and the phenylalanine. The entry retains the CDR3 DNA only, 36 bases that are in frame from base 1. For CDR1 and CDR2, the germline V gene lists LGHNT and FRNRAP. A distance of 12 bases separates the germline ends of V and J, which lose 8 bases and 7 bases respectively. The trial excluded patients who had a history of autoimmune disease or who were on systemic immunosuppression. Peripheral blood for TCR sequencing was collected from all dose cohorts at baseline, on cycle 4 day 1, and on cycle 7 day 1. The samples were taken from a phase I, first-in-human, multicenter, open-label dose-escalation trial of ivuxolimab. Adults with locally advanced or metastatic melanoma, renal cell carcinoma, hepatocellular carcinoma or head and neck squamous cell carcinoma were enrolled in the trial. Before TCR sequencing, CD4+ and CD8+ T cells were separately sorted from peripheral blood.

The sequencing here drew on CD4+ or CD8+ T cells sorted from blood, taken in a trial of the OX40 agonist ivuxolimab. The source is an adult with an advanced solid tumor such as melanoma, head and neck, liver or kidney cancer. Here the chain combines TRBV12-5 and TRBJ2-1; the D gene lacks a confident call. The CDR3 amino acid sequence is: CASSTFGNEQFF. Here is the DNA: TGTGCTAGTTCCACCTTCGGGAATGAGCAGTTCTTC.